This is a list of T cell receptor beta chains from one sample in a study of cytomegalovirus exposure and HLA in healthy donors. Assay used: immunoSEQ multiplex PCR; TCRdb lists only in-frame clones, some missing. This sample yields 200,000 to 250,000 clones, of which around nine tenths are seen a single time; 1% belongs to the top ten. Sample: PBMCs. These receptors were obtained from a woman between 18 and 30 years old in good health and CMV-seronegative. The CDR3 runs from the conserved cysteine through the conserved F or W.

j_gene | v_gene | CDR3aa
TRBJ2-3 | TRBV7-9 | CASSLLAGGSDTQYF
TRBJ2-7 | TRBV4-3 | CASSQDAGTVAYEQYF
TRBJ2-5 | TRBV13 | CASSLGLAGPGTQYF
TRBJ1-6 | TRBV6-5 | CASSYSFSSYNSPLHF
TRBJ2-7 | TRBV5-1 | CASSFGVAGVYEQYF
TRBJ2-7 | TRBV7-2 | CASSLIAAGEEYF
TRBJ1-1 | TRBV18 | CASSPELRGTEAFF
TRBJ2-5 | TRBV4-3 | CASSQAWGGETETQYF
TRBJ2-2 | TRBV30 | CALRLTGELFF
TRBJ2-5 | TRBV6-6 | CASSYKRQTETQYF
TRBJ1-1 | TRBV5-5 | CASSKTGVNTEAFF
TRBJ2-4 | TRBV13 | CASSFLREGVQNIQYF
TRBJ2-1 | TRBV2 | CVSRGDNPNEQFF
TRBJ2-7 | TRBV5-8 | CASSLPPRTYEQYF
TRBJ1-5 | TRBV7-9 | CASSLSGLAGQPQHF
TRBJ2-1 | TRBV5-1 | CASSSVREQFF
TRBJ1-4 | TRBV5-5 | CASRPTGANEKLFF
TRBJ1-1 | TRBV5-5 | CASSLEGWSGPRTEAFF
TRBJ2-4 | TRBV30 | CAWSLAVGVAKNIQYF
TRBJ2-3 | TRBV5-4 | CASSLSGSFSDTQYF
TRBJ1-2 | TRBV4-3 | CASSRWTGGGYTF
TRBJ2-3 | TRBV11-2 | CASSSIAGLGKYF
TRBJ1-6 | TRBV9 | CASSVGGQGPRALHF
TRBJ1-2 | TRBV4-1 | CASSQVPGISGYTF
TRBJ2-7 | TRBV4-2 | CASSQEPLGLAGVGSVDEQYF
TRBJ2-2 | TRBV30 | CAWSVKLAGTGELFF
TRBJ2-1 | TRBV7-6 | CASSLAAEYNEQFF
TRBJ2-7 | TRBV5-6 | CASSLIGTAHSYEQYF
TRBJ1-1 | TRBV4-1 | CASSQGYPYVLNTEAFF
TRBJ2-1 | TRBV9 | CASSVGTSGSFNEQFF
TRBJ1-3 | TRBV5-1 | CASSLTGDPAGNTIYF
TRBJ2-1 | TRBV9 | CASSVRGTSGSNEQFF
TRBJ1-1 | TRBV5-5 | CASSLAILDRALNTEAFF
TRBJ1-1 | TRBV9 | CASSVVGTGSTEAFF